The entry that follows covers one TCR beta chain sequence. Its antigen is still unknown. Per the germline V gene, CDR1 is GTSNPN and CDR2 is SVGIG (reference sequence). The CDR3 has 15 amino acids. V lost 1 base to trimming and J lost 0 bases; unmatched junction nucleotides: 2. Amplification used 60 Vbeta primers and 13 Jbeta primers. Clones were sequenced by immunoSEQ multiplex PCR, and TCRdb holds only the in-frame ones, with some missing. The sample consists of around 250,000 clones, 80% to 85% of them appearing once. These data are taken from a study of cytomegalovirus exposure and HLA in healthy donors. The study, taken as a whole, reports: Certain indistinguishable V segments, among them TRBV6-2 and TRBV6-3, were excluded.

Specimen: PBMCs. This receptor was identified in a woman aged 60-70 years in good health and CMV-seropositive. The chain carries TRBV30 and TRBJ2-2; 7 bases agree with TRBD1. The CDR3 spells CAWSGTGPNTGELFF. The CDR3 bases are TGTGCCTGGAGTGGGACAGGCCCGAACACCGGGGAGCTGTTTTTT.